This TCR beta chain was profiled in a study of OX40 agonist ivuxolimab in advanced cancers. With regard to the full study: The costimulatory receptor OX40 (CD134) was targeted by ivuxolimab, a fully human IgG2 agonistic monoclonal antibody. Of the roughly 50 dose-escalation patients, hepatocellular carcinoma was present in about 20, melanoma in about 15, renal cell carcinoma in 9 and head and neck cancer in 9. The paper describes the monotherapy dose-escalation part (N of about 55 patients) of the phase I trial of ivuxolimab. The dose-escalation cohort was about 87% male with a mean age of about 54 years, ranging from roughly 20 to 80. The purpose of peripheral TCRbeta sequencing was to test whether ivuxolimab changed TCR sequence diversity and led to clonal T-cell expansion. Partial responses occurred in three dose-escalation patients: two with cutaneous melanoma and one with hepatocellular carcinoma. Patients were allowed to have had prior anti-PD-1, anti-PD-L1 or anti-CTLA-4 therapy, and 40% of the dose-escalation patients had been treated with checkpoint inhibitors. Intravenous ivuxolimab was administered to patients every 2 weeks at six dose levels: 0.01, 0.1, 0.3, 1.5, 3 and 10 mg/kg. Here is what the overall study found, with its caveats: Which antigens the clonally expanded peripheral T cells were specific for was not determined. In the 0.1-3.0 mg/kg groups, partial responders had among the lowest normalized peripheral clonal expansion, particularly in CD8+ T cells. On average, CD8+ T cells showed more expanded clones than CD4+ T cells after ivuxolimab. At doses from 0.1 to 3.0 mg/kg, clonal expansion was seen in both CD4+ and CD8+ blood T cells between baseline and week 6. Low levels of normalized T-cell clonal expansion were also seen in some patients who did not respond.

Genomic DNA was extracted from sorted cells for sequencing of the TCRbeta CDR3 region. The immunoSEQ Assay was used for sequencing of TCRbeta CDR3 regions. TCRdb took over this immuneACCESS table, retaining in-frame rearrangements with V and J assigned. Such tables are incomplete; in checked studies, under half of the missing clones stem from an unresolved V gene, and the remainder is unexplained. The sample table records roughly 82,000 clones; about 90% of these occur just once. The leading ten clones occupy 9% to 10% of the sample. The trial excluded patients who had a history of autoimmune disease or who were on systemic immunosuppression. Peripheral blood for TCR sequencing was collected from all dose cohorts at baseline, on cycle 4 day 1, and on cycle 7 day 1. The samples were drawn from a first-in-human, open-label, multicenter phase I dose-escalation trial of ivuxolimab. Adults with locally advanced or metastatic head and neck squamous cell, hepatocellular, melanoma or renal cell carcinoma were enrolled in the trial. Before TCR sequencing, CD4+ T cells and CD8+ T cells from peripheral blood were sorted into separate populations.

The germline V gene gives CDR1 as KGHSH and CDR2 as LQKENI. Counted from cysteine to phenylalanine, this CDR3 has 14 amino acids. The kept DNA is CDR3 alone, 42 bases in frame from the first base. V and J are truncated by 2 bases and 8 bases respectively, leaving an intervening sequence of 12 bases. Details on this clone: This clone's antigen is unknown. No base quality information exists; no much larger clone differs at one position.

Sample: CD4+ or CD8+ T cells sorted from blood, taken in a trial of the OX40 agonist ivuxolimab. This chain is built from TRBV18 and TRBJ1-4; the D gene lacks a confident call. This receptor was taken from an adult with an advanced solid tumor such as melanoma, head and neck, liver or kidney cancer. The CDR3 region: CASSPLVSVEKLFF. DNA sequence: TGTGCCAGCTCACCATTGGTATCAGTGGAAAAACTGTTTTTT.